The 32 T cell receptor beta chains below were found in one sample sequenced in a study of technical replicates of blood from a few donors. The repertoire was sequenced with immunoSEQ multiplex PCR; TCRdb's copy has only in-frame clones and lacks some. The data contain more than 90,000 clones, under 97% of them singletons. Sequencing input: T cells isolated from PBMCs. The receptors come from a human donor in good health.

V and J are TRBV6-6 and TRBJ2-2, with 7 bases identical to TRBD1. The V segment lost 6 bases and the J segment 4 bases; nucleotides outside the gene matches: 8. This CDR3 region has 15 residues. Germline CDR1 is MNHNY and CDR2 is SVGAGI (reference sequence). DNA for the CDR3: TGTGCCAGCAGGCCGGACAGGTGGGGCACCGGGGAGCTGTTTTTT. Its translation: CASRPDRWGTGELFF.

The genes are TRBV5-1 and TRBJ2-1; D possibly corresponds to TRBD2 (7 bases). Germline assignment: CDR1 SGHRS and CDR2 YFSETQ. The CDR3 consists of 14 residues. The V and J ends lost 5 bases and 2 bases respectively, with 11 bases between them. In nucleotides, the CDR3 is TGCGCCAGCAGTGGGGGGGCTACCTACAATGAGCAGTTCTTC. Amino acid sequence: CASSGGATYNEQFF.

The chain employs TRBV13 and TRBJ1-1; TRBD1 agrees at 7 bases. Germline lookup yields CDR1 PRHDT and CDR2 FYEKMQ (reference sequence). V shed 7 bases, J shed 2 bases, and the junction held 10 bases outside the gene matches. The CDR3 totals 15 residues. CDR3 nucleotides: TGTGCCAGCATGGCCCGTTCAGGGGGTAACACTGAAGCTTTCTTT. Its protein product is CASMARSGGNTEAFF. The full variable domain, with the rest looked up from reference TRBV13 and TRBJ1-1, is AAGVIQSPRHLIKEKRETATLKCYPIPRHDTVYWYQQGPGQDPQFLISFYEKMQSDKGSIPDRFSAQQFSDYHSELNMSSLELGDSALYFCASMARSGGNTEAFFGQGTRLTVV.

The rearrangement uses TRBV27 and TRBJ2-1; 7 bases are a match to TRBD2. CDR1 is MNHEY and CDR2 is SMNVEV in the germline V gene (reference sequence). The CDR3 totals 16 residues. Losses at the gene ends were 1 base for V and 6 bases for J; bases not matched to a gene: 9. The CDR3, as DNA: TGTGCCAGCAGTTTATTGGGGAGGGTAGAAACCAATGAGCAGTTCTTC. Its protein product is CASSLLGRVETNEQFF.

V usage is TRBV6-1 and J usage is TRBJ2-3, with D perhaps TRBD2 (6 bases). Germline assignment: CDR1 MNHNS and CDR2 SASEGT. This CDR3 comprises 16 residues. V lost 0 bases and J 2 bases, leaving 12 bases between the germline ends. The CDR3 DNA follows: TGTGCCAGCAGTGAAGCCCCCGGGGGAGACACAGATACGCAGTATTTT. This sequence encodes CASSEAPGGDTDTQYF.

J is TRBJ2-1 and V is TRBV7-3; 14 bases fit TRBD2. The trim removed 2 bases at V and 14 bases at J, leaving 5 bases unmatched. This CDR3 is built from 14 residues. Germline CDR1 is SGHTA and CDR2 is FQGTGA. CDR3 coding DNA: TGTGCCAGCAGCTTAGGACTAGCGGGGGGCAGGGAGTTCTTC. It encodes CASSLGLAGGREFF.

This clone was counted a single time. The V gene is TRBV5-4, the J gene TRBJ2-1; TRBD2 is a possible D gene (5 bases). This CDR3 region has 13 residues. The germline gives CDR1 SGHNT, CDR2 YYREEE (reference sequence). The germline V and J ends were trimmed by 5 bases and 6 bases, with 12 bases remaining between them. The CDR3 sequence: CASRYYRGNEQFF. The CDR3 DNA sequence: TGTGCCAGCAGATACTACCGGGGCAATGAGCAGTTCTTC.

The V call is TRBV30, the J call TRBJ2-5; weak D call: TRBD1 (6 bases). The CDR3 has 11 amino acids. V lost 5 bases, J lost 9 bases, and 13 bases lay in between. Germline lookup yields CDR1 GTSNPN and CDR2 SVGIG (reference sequence). CDR3 nucleotide sequence: TGTGCCTGGGGGGGCCAATTGTCCCAGTACTTC. Translation: CAWGGQLSQYF.

About this clone itself: The junction differs from germline at one of its ends, possibly a read error. V usage is TRBV7-7 and J usage is TRBJ2-1; 8 bases are shared with TRBD2. The CDR3 spans 16 residues. Germline V gene sequence: CDR1 SSHAT, CDR2 FNYEAQ (reference sequence). In DNA form, the CDR3 reads TGTGCTAGCAGCTTAGGTGGCAGCGGGGGAATTAATGAGCAGTTCTTC. Translation gives CASSLGGSGGINEQFF.

This chain links TRBV2 with TRBJ1-2, with D unclear. Trimming cost V 6 bases and J 6 bases, with 14 bases left between them. The CDR3 is 13 residues long. Germline CDR1 is SNHLY and CDR2 is FYNNEI. The CDR3 loop is CASSAVESNGYTF. The CDR3 region has the DNA TGTGCCAGCAGCGCTGTAGAATCTAATGGCTACACCTTC.

V is TRBV9 and J is TRBJ2-1; TRBD1 aligns across 8 bases. The J segment lost 0 bases and the V segment lost 3 bases, leaving 5 bases of the junction unmatched. CDR3 size: 16 residues. The V gene's germline CDR1 is SGDLS and CDR2 YYNGEE. CDR3 protein: CASSDRQGISYNEQFF. The CDR3 nucleotides read TGTGCCAGCAGCGACCGACAGGGGATCTCCTACAATGAGCAGTTCTTC. The whole variable domain, filled in from reference TRBV9 and TRBJ2-1, reads DSGVTQTPKHLITATGQRVTLRCSPRSGDLSVYWYQQSLDQGLQFLIQYYNGEERAKGNILERFSAQQFPDLHSELNLSSLELGDSALYFCASSDRQGISYNEQFFGPGTRLTVL.

The rearrangement links TRBV6-6 to TRBJ2-5; 8 bases line up with TRBD1. V shed 2 bases, J shed 2 bases, and the junction held 7 bases outside the gene matches. CDR1 and CDR2 (germline): MNHNY, SVGAGI (reference sequence). This CDR3 contains 16 residues. The CDR3 protein is CASSYNPGGVQETQYF. As DNA, the CDR3 is TGTGCCAGCAGTTACAATCCAGGGGGCGTGCAAGAGACCCAGTACTTC.

This clone was observed a handful of times. The V call is TRBV2, the J call TRBJ2-3; 7 bases match TRBD2. Germline assignment: CDR1 SNHLY and CDR2 FYNNEI. Unmatched junction bases numbered 6, after V lost 3 bases and J lost 6 bases. There are 14 residues in the CDR3. In DNA, the CDR3 is TGTGCCAGCAGTGATGGACTAGAGGTGGATACGCAGTATTTT. Its protein product is CASSDGLEVDTQYF.

The gene calls are TRBV19 and TRBJ2-6; possibly TRBD1 for D (5 bases). This CDR3 is 16 amino acids long. Per the germline V gene, CDR1 is LNHDA and CDR2 is SQIVND (reference sequence). Trimming took off 10 bases at V and 0 bases at J, with 16 bases between the two ends. The CDR3 loop is CATDDHRTSGANVLTF. In DNA, the CDR3 is TGTGCCACCGACGATCACAGGACCTCTGGGGCCAACGTCCTGACTTTC.

The chain uses TRBV2 and TRBJ2-4, with TRBD2 matching over 8 bases. Germline CDR1 is SNHLY and CDR2 is FYNNEI. The trim removed 2 bases at V and 0 bases at J, leaving 6 bases unmatched. There are 17 residues in the CDR3. The CDR3 nucleotides are TGTGCCAGCAGTGAAAGGGCGGGGGGTCTAGCCAAAAACATTCAGTACTTC. The encoded protein is CASSERAGGLAKNIQYF.

This chain uses TRBV11-3 with TRBJ2-7, with 9 nucleotides matching TRBD2. J was trimmed by 4 bases and V by 2 bases; bases with no gene match: 21. Germline V gene sequence: CDR1 SGHNT, CDR2 YENEEA. This CDR3 is 20 amino acids long. The CDR3 coding sequence is TGTGCCAGCAGCTTATGGGTTGGTCCATCGGGTTCTAGCGGGGCTTACGAGCAGTACTTC. Translated, it gives CASSLWVGPSGSSGAYEQYF.

V is TRBV30 and J is TRBJ1-5; D ambiguous. The CDR3 spans 14 residues. CDR1 and CDR2 from the germline V gene are GTSNPN and SVGIG (reference sequence). Trimming took 0 bases from V and 1 from J, leaving 7 bases between them. CDR3 coding DNA: TGTGCCTGGAGTGTACTTCTGAGCAATCAGCCCCAGCATTTT. It is translated as CAWSVLLSNQPQHF.

CDR3 bases: TGTGCCAGCAGTTACGGTGGCGGGGAGGGGACCTACGAGCAGTACTTC. This encodes CASSYGGGEGTYEQYF. The rearrangement links TRBV6-5 to TRBJ2-7, with 7 bases that match TRBD2. There are 16 residues in the CDR3. The germline CDR1 and CDR2 sequences are MNHEY and SVGAGI. The V segment lost 2 bases and the J segment 2 bases; nucleotides outside the gene matches: 9.

About this clone itself: A read error may produce the germline difference seen at one junction end. This chain joins TRBV27 and TRBJ2-7, with D maybe TRBD2 (5 bases). The CDR3 loop spans 9 amino acids. Germline CDR1 MNHEY, CDR2 SMNVEV (reference sequence). The CDR3 DNA is TGCAGAGGAGGAGGCGAGCAGTACTTC. Translation: CRGGGEQYF.

V and J are TRBV5-1 and TRBJ2-5; D may be TRBD2 (5 bases). Germline CDR1 SGHRS, CDR2 YFSETQ. The CDR3 consists of 14 residues. The germline V and J ends were trimmed by 6 bases and 4 bases, with 16 bases remaining between them. CDR3 nucleotide sequence: TGCGCCAGCACCTCCGGAGGAGTGACAGAGACCCAGTACTTC. This sequence encodes CASTSGGVTETQYF. Combining the CDR3 with reference TRBV5-1 and TRBJ2-5 gives the whole variable domain KAGVTQTPRYLIKTRGQQVTLSCSPISGHRSVSWYQQTPGQGLQFLFEYFSETQRNKGNFPGRFSGRQFSNSRSEMNVSTLELGDSALYLCASTSGGVTETQYFGPGTRLLVL.

The rearrangement joins TRBV6-1 to TRBJ2-7; weak D call: TRBD2 (5 bases). This CDR3 has 11 residues. Germline V lookup: CDR1 MNHNS, CDR2 SASEGT. The V gene lost 7 bases and the J gene lost 6 bases, with 10 bases spanning the gap. CDR3 DNA sequence: TGTGCCAGCATAAGGGCGGGCGAGCAGTACTTC. It translates to CASIRAGEQYF.

V usage is TRBV5-1 and J usage is TRBJ2-4; TRBD1 agrees at 7 bases. The CDR3 has 14 amino acids. The V gene's germline CDR1 is SGHRS and CDR2 YFSETQ. Trimming removed 0 bases from V and 8 bases from J; junction bases left unmatched: 5. The CDR3 DNA reads TGCGCCAGCAGCTTGGAAAGGGGGCGCGACATTCAGTACTTC. Encoded protein: CASSLERGRDIQYF.

J is TRBJ1-5 and V is TRBV13, with unresolved D. V lost 5 bases and J lost 0, with 2 bases in between. This CDR3 contains 12 residues. Per the germline V gene, CDR1 is PRHDT and CDR2 is FYEKMQ (reference sequence). As DNA, the CDR3 is TGTGCCAGCAGCCTTAGCAATCAGCCCCAGCATTTT. Protein product: CASSLSNQPQHF.

This chain joins TRBV7-8 and TRBJ2-1; a weak D match, TRBD2 (5 bases). The germline gives CDR1 SGHVS, CDR2 FQNEAQ. This CDR3 contains 14 residues. V was clipped by 2 bases and J by 4 bases, with 9 bases between them. CDR3 protein: CASSLSRTYNEQFF. In DNA, the CDR3 is TGTGCCAGCAGCTTAAGTCGGACTTACAATGAGCAGTTCTTC.

The gene calls are TRBV11-2 and TRBJ2-5; D is perhaps TRBD2 (6 bases). Germline CDR1 reads SGHAT; CDR2 reads FQNNGV. CDR3 length: 16 amino acids. The V gene lost 5 bases and the J gene lost 4 bases, with 20 bases spanning the gap. CDR3 in amino acids: CASSPTGRGLIETQYF. Here the CDR3 DNA reads TGTGCCAGCAGCCCTACCGGGCGGGGACTGATAGAGACCCAGTACTTC.

V gene TRBV28 combines with J gene TRBJ2-7; 9 nucleotides align to TRBD1. The CDR3 length is 15 residues. Germline V CDR1 and CDR2: MDHEN, SYDVKM. Unmatched junction bases numbered 10, after V lost 6 bases and J lost 4 bases. CDR3 sequence reads: CASSRTGTGKYEQYF. CDR3 DNA: TGTGCCAGCAGCCGTACCGGGACAGGGAAATACGAGCAGTACTTC.

This clone was recorded only once. J is TRBJ2-5 and V is TRBV2; 8 bases agree with TRBD1. The CDR3 covers 14 residues. Germline lookup yields CDR1 SNHLY and CDR2 FYNNEI. V lost 6 bases to trimming and J lost 1 base; unmatched junction nucleotides: 4. The CDR3 is CASSGTGGQETQYF. For the CDR3, the DNA is TGTGCCAGCAGCGGTACAGGGGGCCAAGAGACCCAGTACTTC.

The chain recombines TRBV9 with TRBJ2-2; D uncertain. The CDR3 contains 13 residues. Trimming took 0 bases from V and 12 from J, leaving 12 bases between them. Looked up from germline, CDR1 is SGDLS and CDR2 is YYNGEE. CDR3 region: CASSVGLTTKLFF. CDR3 in DNA: TGTGCCAGCAGCGTAGGTTTAACAACAAAGCTGTTTTTT.

The chain combines TRBV6-5 with TRBJ1-1; D call uncertain. Trimming stripped 0 bases from V and 8 bases from J, with 16 bases between. CDR1 and CDR2 from the germline V gene are MNHEY and SVGAGI. This CDR3 is 15 amino acids long. CDR3 region: CASSYSIPGDGEAFF. CDR3 DNA sequence: TGTGCCAGCAGTTACTCGATCCCCGGGGATGGAGAAGCTTTCTTT.

The V and J genes are TRBV28 and TRBJ1-1, with D unclear. The CDR3 is made up of 11 amino acids. V was cut by 7 bases and J by 11 bases, with 14 bases left in between. CDR1 is MDHEN and CDR2 is SYDVKM in the germline V gene. CDR3 region: CASKAIVSAFF. CDR3 nucleotides: TGTGCCAGCAAAGCCATTGTGAGTGCTTTCTTT.

This chain uses TRBV2 with TRBJ2-7; 9 nucleotides match TRBD2. Germline V gives CDR1 SNHLY, CDR2 FYNNEI. Losses at the gene ends were 8 bases for V and 2 bases for J; bases not matched to a gene: 10. The CDR3 contains 15 residues. DNA for the CDR3: TGTGCCAGCGGGGGGAGGACTAGCGAGACCTACGAGCAGTACTTC. It encodes CASGGRTSETYEQYF.

The rearrangement joins TRBV7-9 to TRBJ1-2; D remains ambiguous. V shed 1 base and J shed 7 bases, with 16 bases lying between them. The V gene's germline CDR1 is SEHNR and CDR2 FQNEAQ (reference sequence). The CDR3 is 15 amino acids. CDR3 loop: CASSLGVSLPGGYTF. The CDR3 DNA reads TGTGCCAGCAGCTTAGGGGTCAGCCTCCCGGGTGGCTACACCTTC.